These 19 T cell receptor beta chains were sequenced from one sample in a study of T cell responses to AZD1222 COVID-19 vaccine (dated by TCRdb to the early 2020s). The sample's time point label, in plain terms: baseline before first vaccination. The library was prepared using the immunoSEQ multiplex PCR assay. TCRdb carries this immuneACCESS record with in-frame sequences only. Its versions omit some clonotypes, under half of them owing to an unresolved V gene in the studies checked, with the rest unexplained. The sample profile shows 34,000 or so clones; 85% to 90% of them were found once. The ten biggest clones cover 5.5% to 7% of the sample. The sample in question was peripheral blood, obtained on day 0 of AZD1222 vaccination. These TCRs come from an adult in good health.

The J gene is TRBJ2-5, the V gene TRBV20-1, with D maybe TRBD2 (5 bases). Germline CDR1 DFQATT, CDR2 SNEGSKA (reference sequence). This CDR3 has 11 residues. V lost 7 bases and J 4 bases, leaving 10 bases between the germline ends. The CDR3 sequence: CSVGRGETQYF. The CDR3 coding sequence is TGCAGTGTTGGCCGGGGAGAGACCCAGTACTTC.

CDR3 loop: CASSYAFQGDTYEQYF. The CDR3 DNA follows: TGTGCCAGCAGTTACGCTTTTCAGGGGGACACCTACGAGCAGTACTTC. The rearrangement joins TRBV6-5 to TRBJ2-7; 7 nucleotides agree with TRBD1. J was trimmed by 2 bases and V by 2 bases; bases with no gene match: 9. The CDR3 is 16 residues long. CDR1 and CDR2 (germline): MNHEY, SVGAGI.

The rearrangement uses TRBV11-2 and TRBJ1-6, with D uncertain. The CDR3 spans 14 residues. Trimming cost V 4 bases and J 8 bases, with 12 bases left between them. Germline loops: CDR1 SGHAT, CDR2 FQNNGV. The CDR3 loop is CASSSPGRDSPLHF. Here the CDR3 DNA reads TGTGCCAGCAGCTCCCCGGGAAGAGATTCACCCCTCCACTTT.

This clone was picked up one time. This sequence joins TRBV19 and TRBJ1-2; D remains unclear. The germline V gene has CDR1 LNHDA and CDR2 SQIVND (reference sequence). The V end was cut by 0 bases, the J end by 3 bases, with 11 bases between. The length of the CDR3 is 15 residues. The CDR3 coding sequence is TGTGCCAGTAGTATAGAGGGCAGGAGATACTATGGCTACACCTTC. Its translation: CASSIEGRRYYGYTF.

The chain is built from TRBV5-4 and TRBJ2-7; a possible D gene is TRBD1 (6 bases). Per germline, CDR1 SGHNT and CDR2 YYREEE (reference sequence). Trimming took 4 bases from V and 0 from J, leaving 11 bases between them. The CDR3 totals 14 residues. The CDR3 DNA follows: TGTGCCAGCAGCCGCCAGGGGCTCTCCTACGAGCAGTACTTC. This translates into CASSRQGLSYEQYF.

The CDR3 region is CSAHLGNEQFF. In DNA form, the CDR3 reads TGCAGTGCCCACCTTGGGAATGAGCAGTTCTTC. This sequence joins TRBV20-1 and TRBJ2-1, with D unresolved. The germline V gene encodes CDR1 DFQATT and CDR2 SNEGSKA (reference sequence). CDR3 length: 11 amino acids. Trimming cost V 6 bases and J 7 bases, with 10 bases left between them.

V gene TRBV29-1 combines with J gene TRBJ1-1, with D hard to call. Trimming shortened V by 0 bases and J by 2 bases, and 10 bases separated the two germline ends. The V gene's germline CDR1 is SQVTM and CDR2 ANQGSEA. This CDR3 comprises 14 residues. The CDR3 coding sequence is TGCAGCGTTGAAGATGTTCGGGGTAACACTGAAGCTTTCTTT. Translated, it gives CSVEDVRGNTEAFF.

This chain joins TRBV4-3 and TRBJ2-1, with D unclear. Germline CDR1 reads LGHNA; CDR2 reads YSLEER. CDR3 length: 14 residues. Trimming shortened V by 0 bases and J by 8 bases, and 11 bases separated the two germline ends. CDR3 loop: CASSQDRLTDEQFF. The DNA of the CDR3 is TGCGCCAGCAGCCAAGACAGGCTTACGGATGAGCAGTTCTTC.

DNA for the CDR3: TGTGCCAGCAGCTTGAGAGCGGGAGGACTCACAGATACGCAGTATTTT. Amino acids: CASSLRAGGLTDTQYF. This chain uses TRBV7-9 with TRBJ2-3, with 9 positions matching TRBD2. This CDR3 comprises 16 residues. Germline V CDR1 and CDR2: SEHNR, FQNEAQ (reference sequence). The junction had 6 bases not matched to a gene; V was cut back by 3 bases and J by 2 bases.

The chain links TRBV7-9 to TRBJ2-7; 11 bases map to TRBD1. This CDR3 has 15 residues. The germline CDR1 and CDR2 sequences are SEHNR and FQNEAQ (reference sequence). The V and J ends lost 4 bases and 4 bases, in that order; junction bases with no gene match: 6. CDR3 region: CASSSGTGGKYEQYF. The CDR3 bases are TGTGCCAGCAGCTCGGGGACAGGGGGAAAATACGAGCAGTACTTC. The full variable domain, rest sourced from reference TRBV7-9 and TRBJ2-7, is DTGVSQNPRHKITKRGQNVTFRCDPISEHNRLYWYRQTLGQGPEFLTYFQNEAQLEKSRLLSDRFSAERPKGSFSTLEIQRTEQGDSAMYLCASSSGTGGKYEQYFGPGTRLTVT.

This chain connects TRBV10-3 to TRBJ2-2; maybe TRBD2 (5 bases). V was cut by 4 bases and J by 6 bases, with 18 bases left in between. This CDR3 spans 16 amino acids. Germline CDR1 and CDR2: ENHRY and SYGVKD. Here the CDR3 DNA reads TGTGCCATCAGTGTGGGAAGAGATGGGCGGGCCGGGGAGCTGTTTTTT. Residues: CAISVGRDGRAGELFF.

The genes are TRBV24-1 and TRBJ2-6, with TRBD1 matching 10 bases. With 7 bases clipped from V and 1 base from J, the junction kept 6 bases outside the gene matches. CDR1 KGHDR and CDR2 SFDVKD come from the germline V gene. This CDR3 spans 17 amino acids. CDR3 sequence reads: CATSPGQGLSGANVLTF. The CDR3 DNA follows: TGTGCCACCAGCCCGGGACAGGGGCTGTCTGGGGCCAACGTCCTGACTTTC.

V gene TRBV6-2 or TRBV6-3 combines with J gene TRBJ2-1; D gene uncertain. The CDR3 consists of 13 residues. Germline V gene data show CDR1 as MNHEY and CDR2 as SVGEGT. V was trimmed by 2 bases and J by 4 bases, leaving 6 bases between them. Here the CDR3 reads CASSYGRYNEQFF. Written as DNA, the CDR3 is TGTGCCAGCAGTTACGGACGGTACAATGAGCAGTTCTTC.

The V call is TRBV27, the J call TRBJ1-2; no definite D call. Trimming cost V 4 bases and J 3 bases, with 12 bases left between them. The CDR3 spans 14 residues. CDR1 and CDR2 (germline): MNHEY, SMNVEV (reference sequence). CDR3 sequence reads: CASSSSDRHYGYTF. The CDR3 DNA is TGTGCCAGCAGTTCATCGGACCGACACTATGGCTACACCTTC.

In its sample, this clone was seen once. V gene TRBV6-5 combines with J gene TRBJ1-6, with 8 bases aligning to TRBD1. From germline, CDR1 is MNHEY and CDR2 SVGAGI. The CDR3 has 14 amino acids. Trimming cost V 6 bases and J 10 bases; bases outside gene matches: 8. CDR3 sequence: CASRSDRVSSPLHF. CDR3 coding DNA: TGTGCCAGCAGATCGGACAGGGTGAGCTCACCCCTCCACTTT.

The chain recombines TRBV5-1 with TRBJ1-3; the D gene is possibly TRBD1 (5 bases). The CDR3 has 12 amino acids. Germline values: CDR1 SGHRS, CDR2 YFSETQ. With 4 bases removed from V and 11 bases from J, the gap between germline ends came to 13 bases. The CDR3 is CASSVTGTPIYF. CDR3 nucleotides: TGCGCCAGCAGCGTAACCGGGACGCCCATATATTTT.

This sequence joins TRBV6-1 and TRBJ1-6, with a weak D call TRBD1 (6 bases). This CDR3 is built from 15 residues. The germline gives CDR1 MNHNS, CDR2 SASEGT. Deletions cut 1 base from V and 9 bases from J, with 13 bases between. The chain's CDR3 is CASSEVPQGRSPLHF. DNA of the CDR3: TGTGCCAGCAGTGAAGTTCCCCAGGGGCGTTCACCCCTCCACTTT.

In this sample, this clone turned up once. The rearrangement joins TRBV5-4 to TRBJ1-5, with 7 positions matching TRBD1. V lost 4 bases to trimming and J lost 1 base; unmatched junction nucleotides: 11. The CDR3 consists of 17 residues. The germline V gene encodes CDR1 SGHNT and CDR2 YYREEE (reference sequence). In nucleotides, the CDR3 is TGTGCCAGCAGCGTCAGAGAGGGGGCAGAGAGCAATCAGCCCCAGCATTTT. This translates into CASSVREGAESNQPQHF.

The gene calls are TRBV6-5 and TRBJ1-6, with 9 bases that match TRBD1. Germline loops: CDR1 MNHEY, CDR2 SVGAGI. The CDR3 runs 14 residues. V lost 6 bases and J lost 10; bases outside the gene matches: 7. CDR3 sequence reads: CASSRDREGSPLHF. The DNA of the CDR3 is TGTGCCAGCAGCCGGGACAGGGAAGGGTCACCCCTCCACTTT.